The entry below describes one T cell receptor beta chain. The data are from a study of shared clonotypes between healthy human individuals. Recent acute infections and vaccinations were absent in the healthy HIV-negative adult donors. Both subsets, CD45RA+ naive and CD45RA-negative memory, were split from the CD4+ cells. There are 15 residues in the CDR3. J lost 4 bases, V lost 5 bases, and 7 bases had no gene match. Germline V lookup: CDR1 SGHTA, CDR2 FQGNSA. Libraries were prepared by immunoSEQ multiplex PCR; TCRdb keeps only in-frame clonotypes and omits some of them. Here the sample spans approximately 2,000,000 clones, about nine tenths being singletons.

This receptor was obtained from a man between 18 and 35 years old in good health. Some clones in this sample may be carry-over from other donors' samples. The sequenced sample consisted of naive CD4+ T cells from PBMCs. The sample's subset: CD45RA+ positively selected. V usage is TRBV7-2 and J usage is TRBJ2-3; 9 bases fit TRBD2. In nucleotides, the CDR3 is TGTGCCAGCAGCCATAGCGGGAGTATTGCAGATACGCAGTATTTT. Amino acids: CASSHSGSIADTQYF.